This TCR beta chain was identified during a study of shared clonotypes between healthy human individuals. Whole-study results and caveats: Relative to their counterparts shared across all four donors, non-shared clonotypes exhibited diminished generation probabilities.

A note on this clone: Its antigen remains unknown.

The length of the CDR3 is 15 residues. The germline V gene encodes CDR1 MNHNY and CDR2 SVGAGI (reference sequence). Losses at the gene ends were 6 bases for V and 6 bases for J; bases not matched to a gene: 10. The run depth of the assay was deep. The table came from immunoSEQ multiplex PCR; TCRdb's copy has only in-frame clones and leaves some out. The sample consists of over 2 million clones, 85% to 95% of them appearing once. Adults of Caucasian background living in Nashville, Tennessee made up all donors. What was sequenced was naive CD4+ T cells from PBMCs. Subset denoted: CD45RA+ positively selected. The TCR was taken from a man aged 18 to 29 in good health. Some clones in this sample may be carry-over from other donors' samples. V is TRBV6-6 and J is TRBJ2-1; 8 bases map to TRBD1. The CDR3 DNA reads TGTGCCAGCAGCCCGGGACAGGTCCGCGTCAATGAGCAGTTCTTC. Encoded protein: CASSPGQVRVNEQFF.